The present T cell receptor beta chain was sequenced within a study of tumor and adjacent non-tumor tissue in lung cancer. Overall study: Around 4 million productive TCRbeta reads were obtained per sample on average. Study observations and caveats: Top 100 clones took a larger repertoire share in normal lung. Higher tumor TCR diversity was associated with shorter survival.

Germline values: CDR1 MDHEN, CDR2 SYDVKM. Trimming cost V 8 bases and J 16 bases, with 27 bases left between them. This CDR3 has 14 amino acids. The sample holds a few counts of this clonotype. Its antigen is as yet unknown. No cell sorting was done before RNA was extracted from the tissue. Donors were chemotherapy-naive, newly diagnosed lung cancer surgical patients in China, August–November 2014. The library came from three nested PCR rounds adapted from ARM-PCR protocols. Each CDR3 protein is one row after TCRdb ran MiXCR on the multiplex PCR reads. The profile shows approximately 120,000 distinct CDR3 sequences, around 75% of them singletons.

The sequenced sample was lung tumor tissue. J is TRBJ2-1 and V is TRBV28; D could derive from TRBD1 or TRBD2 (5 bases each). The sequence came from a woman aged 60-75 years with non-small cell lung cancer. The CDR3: CASLGGQWGNEYFF. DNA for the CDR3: TGTGCCAGCCTTGGAGGCCAGTGGGGCAATGAGTACTTCTTC. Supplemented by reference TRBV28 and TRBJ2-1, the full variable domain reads DVKVTQSSRYLVKRTGEKVFLECVQDMDHENMFWYRQDPGLGLRLIYFSYDVKMKEKGDIPEGYSVSREKKERFSLILESASTNQTSMYLCASLGGQWGNEYFFGPGTRLTVL.